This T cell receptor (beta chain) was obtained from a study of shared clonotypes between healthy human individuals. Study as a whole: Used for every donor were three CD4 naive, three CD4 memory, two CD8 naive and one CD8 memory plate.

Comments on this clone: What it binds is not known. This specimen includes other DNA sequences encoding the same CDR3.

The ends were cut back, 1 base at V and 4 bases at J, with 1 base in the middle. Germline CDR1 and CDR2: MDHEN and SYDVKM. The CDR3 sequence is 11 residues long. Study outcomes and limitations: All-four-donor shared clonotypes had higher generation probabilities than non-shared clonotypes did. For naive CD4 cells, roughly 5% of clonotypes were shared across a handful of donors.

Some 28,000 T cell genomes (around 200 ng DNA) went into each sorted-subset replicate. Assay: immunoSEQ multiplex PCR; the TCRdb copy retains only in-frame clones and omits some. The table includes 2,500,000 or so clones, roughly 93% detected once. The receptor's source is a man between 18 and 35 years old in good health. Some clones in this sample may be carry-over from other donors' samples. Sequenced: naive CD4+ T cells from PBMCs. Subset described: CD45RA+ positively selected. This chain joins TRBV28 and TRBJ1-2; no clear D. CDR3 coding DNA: TGTGCCAGCAGTTTATCCTATGGCTACACCTTC. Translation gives CASSLSYGYTF.